This TCR beta chain was retrieved from a study of vaccination effects on CD4 cells after COVID-19. Study observations and caveats: There was marked clonal contraction among infection- and vaccine-induced clones late after vaccination. Post-vaccine spike-reactive clones in convalescents were mainly new vaccine-induced clones.

Before sequencing, viral peptide pools were used by the ViraFEST assay to expand antigen-specific CD4+ T cells. Subsequent to approximately 9 days of culture, CD4+ T cells were isolated. This individual tested PCR-positive for SARS-CoV-2 infection between March and December 2020. They grew 2 million to 2.5 million PBMC in each well, adding 9.5 to 10 IU/ml IL-2 and approximately 9.2 ug/ml peptides. The authors replaced half the medium with IL-2 medium on days 3 and 7. TCRdb's table, derived via immunoSEQ multiplex PCR, lists solely in-frame clones and lacks some. The sample carries around 40,000 clones, around 72% recorded once. Details on this clone: Its antigen is not identified.

This sample comprised CD4+ T cells from PBMCs cultured with a peptide pool, obtained before COVID-19 vaccination. The origin of this receptor is a human donor who had a prior SARS-CoV-2 infection.

The CDR3 region has the DNA TGCGCCAGCAGCTTGGGACAACTGGAGACCCAGTACTTC. This codes for CASSLGQLETQYF. This chain uses TRBV5-1 with TRBJ2-5; D is uncertain. V lost 0 bases, J lost 5 bases, and 8 bases lay in between. Germline values: CDR1 SGHRS, CDR2 YFSETQ. The CDR3 has 13 residues.